This T cell receptor beta chain originates from a study of cytomegalovirus exposure and HLA in healthy donors. Study background: A prior analysis found about 110 million unique TCR beta sequences from approximately 200 million T cells. Within an early data release were about 90 million unique TCRs drawn from HLA-typed donors. Study-wide points: Most observed TCR sequences were rare, whereas some public TCRs were detected in many donors. A later analysis revealed that TCR association rates differed between HLA loci, peaking at DRB1 and bottoming out at HLA-C.

Vbeta (60) and Jbeta (13) primers were used in the PCR. The repertoire was sequenced with immunoSEQ multiplex PCR; TCRdb's copy has only in-frame clones and lacks some. This sample has approximately 130,000 clones, with about 83% found just once. The CDR3 is 14 amino acids. Germline trimming cut 5 bases from V and 7 bases from J; bases unmatched to any gene: 7. CDR1 and CDR2 from the germline V gene are MDHEN and SYDVKM. With regard to this clone: Its antigen is not identified.

This sequence joins TRBV28 and TRBJ1-2; TRBD1 matches at 10 bases. Sample: PBMCs. This sequence originates from a young man in good health and CMV-seronegative. DNA of the CDR3: TGTGCCAGCAGTACGGACAGGGGGAGGTCTGGCTACACCTTC. It is translated as CASSTDRGRSGYTF.